This TCR beta chain derives from a study of T cell responses to AZD1222 COVID-19 vaccine. Study-level findings and limits: Donors skewed white British and female; clonal diversity was possibly underestimated.

The repertoire was sequenced with immunoSEQ multiplex PCR; TCRdb's copy has only in-frame clones and lacks some. The sample consists of roughly 150,000 clones, roughly nine tenths of them appearing once. The CDR3 totals 20 residues. Trimming stripped 3 bases from V and 0 bases from J, with 26 bases between. Germline CDR1 KGHDR, CDR2 SFDVKD. This clone was counted once. No antigen is known for it. The sequence was collected from an adult who received the AZD1222 COVID-19 vaccine. The genes are TRBV24-1 and TRBJ2-7; weak D call: TRBD2 (6 bases). The input for sequencing was peripheral blood, taken 28 days after the second AZD1222 dose. The CDR3 here is CATSDTPGGGRRASSYEQYF. The CDR3 DNA reads as TGTGCCACCAGTGATACGCCTGGGGGTGGGAGGCGGGCGAGCTCCTACGAGCAGTACTTC.